This T cell receptor (beta chain) was sequenced in a study of blood T cell repertoires in COVID-19. The overall study: Material from acute and convalescent COVID-19 was sourced from the United States, Italy and Spain. Sources were T cells, B-cell-depleted T cells, or PBMCs; the material itself was cDNA or gDNA.

The CDR3 length is 13 residues. V was clipped by 7 bases and J by 8 bases, with 16 bases between them. Per germline, CDR1 SGDLS and CDR2 YYNGEE. In the original analysis: Reference gene primer amplification gave nucleated cell count estimates. Profiled with immunoSEQ multiplex PCR; TCRdb holds only in-frame clones, not every one. That table supplies the V and J calls and clone size; D and trimming were determined from the DNA. The table records fewer than 85,000 clones, around four fifths of them present only once. V gene TRBV9 combines with J gene TRBJ2-1; D perhaps matches TRBD2 (6 bases). The TCR originated in a man aged 60 to 69 with acute or convalescent COVID-19. Sequencing input: peripheral blood. CDR3 DNA: TGTGCCAGCCGCAGTAGCGGAGGGGATGAGCAGTTCTTC. It yields the protein CASRSSGGDEQFF.